The entry below describes one TCR beta chain. As processed by the authors: Reference gene primer amplification in the assay estimated nucleated cell counts. Produced via immunoSEQ multiplex PCR; TCRdb's table is partial and in-frame only. V, J and clone size are those of that table, while D and trimming were read from the DNA. The sample holds over 250,000 clones, roughly 88% seen once. This entry belongs to a study of blood T cell repertoires in COVID-19. About the study: Researchers got acute and convalescent COVID-19 samples from the United States, Italy and Spain. T cells, B-cell-depleted T cells, or PBMCs supplied cDNA or gDNA.

Trimming took 6 bases from V and 5 from J, leaving 17 bases between them. Germline V gene sequence: CDR1 MNHEY, CDR2 SVGAGI. The CDR3 is made up of 15 amino acids. Sequencing was performed on peripheral blood. This receptor was taken from a woman between 65 and 79 years old with acute or convalescent COVID-19. The chain links TRBV6-5 to TRBJ1-5; D might be TRBD1 (6 bases). CDR3 loop: CASSPYTGSDQPQHF. For the CDR3, the DNA is TGTGCCAGCAGCCCGTATACAGGGTCCGATCAGCCCCAGCATTTT.